This T cell receptor beta chain was captured in a study of blood T cell repertoires in COVID-19. Overall study: Both acute and convalescent COVID-19 samples were obtained from the United States, Italy and Spain. Nucleic acid was either cDNA or gDNA, and it came from T cells, B-cell-depleted T cells, or PBMCs.

Germline CDR1 is LGHNA and CDR2 is YSLEER. The CDR3 is 20 amino acids. V lost 0 bases and J lost 4; bases outside the gene matches: 12. In the original processing: Scientists estimated how many nucleated cells there were by amplifying reference gene primers. Method: immunoSEQ multiplex PCR; TCRdb's copy keeps in-frame clones and lacks some. The V and J calls and clone size are taken from that table; D and trimming were inferred from the DNA. The data contain about 68,000 clones, roughly 88% of them singletons. The chain is built from TRBV4-3 and TRBJ2-3, with 14 bases that match TRBD2. Sequenced input: peripheral blood. The origin of this receptor is a man aged 25-45 years with acute or convalescent COVID-19. CDR3 DNA: TGCGCCAGCAGCCAAGACCCGGGACTAGCGGGAGTCGTTAGCCCAGATACGCAGTATTTT. It specifies CASSQDPGLAGVVSPDTQYF.